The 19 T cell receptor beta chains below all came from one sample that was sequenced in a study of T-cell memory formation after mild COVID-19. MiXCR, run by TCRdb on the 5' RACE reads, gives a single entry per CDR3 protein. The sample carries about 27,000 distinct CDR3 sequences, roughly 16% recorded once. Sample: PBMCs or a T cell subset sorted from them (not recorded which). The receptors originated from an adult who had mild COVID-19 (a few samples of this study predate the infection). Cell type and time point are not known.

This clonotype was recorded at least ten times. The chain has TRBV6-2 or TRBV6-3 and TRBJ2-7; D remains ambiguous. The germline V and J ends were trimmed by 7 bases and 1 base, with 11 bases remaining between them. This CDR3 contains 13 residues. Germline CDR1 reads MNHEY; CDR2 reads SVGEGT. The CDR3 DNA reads TGTGCCAGCACCTTCAGGTTATCCTACGAGCAGTACTTC. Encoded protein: CASTFRLSYEQYF.

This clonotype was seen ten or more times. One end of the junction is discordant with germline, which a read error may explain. The CDR3 DNA is TGTGCCAGCAGTTACTCGAATAATCGGCCCCAGCATTTT. Residues: CASSYSNNRPQHF. The rearrangement joins TRBV6-2 or TRBV6-3 to TRBJ1-5; D uncertain. The CDR3 length is 13 residues. Germline CDR1 MNHEY, CDR2 SVGEGT.

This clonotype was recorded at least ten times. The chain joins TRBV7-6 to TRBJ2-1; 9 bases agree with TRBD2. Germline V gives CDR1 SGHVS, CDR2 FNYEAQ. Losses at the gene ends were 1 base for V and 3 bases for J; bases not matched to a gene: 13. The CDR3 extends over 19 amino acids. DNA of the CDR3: TGTGCCAGCAGCTTAGTCGGGGCCAGGGTACTAGCGGGCTACAATGAGCAGTTCTTC. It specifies CASSLVGARVLAGYNEQFF.

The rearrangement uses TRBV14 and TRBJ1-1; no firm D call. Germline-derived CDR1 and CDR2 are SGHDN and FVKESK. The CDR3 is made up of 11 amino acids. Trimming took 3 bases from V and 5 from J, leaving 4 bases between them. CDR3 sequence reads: CASSQTTEAFF. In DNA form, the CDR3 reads TGTGCCAGCAGCCAGACAACTGAAGCTTTCTTT. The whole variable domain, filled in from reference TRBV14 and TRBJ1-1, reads EAGVTQFPSHSVIEKGQTVTLRCDPISGHDNLYWYRRVMGKEIKFLLHFVKESKQDESGMPNNRFLAERTGGTYSTLKVQPAELEDSGVYFCASSQTTEAFFGQGTRLTVV.

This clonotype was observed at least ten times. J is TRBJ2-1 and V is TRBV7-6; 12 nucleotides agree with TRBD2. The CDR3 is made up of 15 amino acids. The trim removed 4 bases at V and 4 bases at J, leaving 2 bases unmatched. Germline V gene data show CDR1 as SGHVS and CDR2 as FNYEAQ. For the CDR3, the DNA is TGTGCCAGCAGCTCGACTAGCGGGAGATACAATGAGCAGTTCTTC. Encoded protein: CASSSTSGRYNEQFF.

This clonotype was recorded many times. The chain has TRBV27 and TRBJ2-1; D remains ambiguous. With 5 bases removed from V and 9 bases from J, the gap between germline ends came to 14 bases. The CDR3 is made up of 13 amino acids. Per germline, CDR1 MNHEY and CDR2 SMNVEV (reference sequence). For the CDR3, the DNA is TGTGCCAGCAGTCCCCGGCCCGCAGTTGAGCAGTTCTTC. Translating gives CASSPRPAVEQFF.

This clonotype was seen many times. The CDR3 is CASSSGTGPYEQYF. CDR3 coding DNA: TGTGCCAGCAGTTCTGGGACAGGGCCCTACGAGCAGTACTTC. The chain couples TRBV6-5 to TRBJ2-7, with 9 nucleotides matching TRBD1. Trimming at V came to 4 bases and at J to 2 bases, leaving 3 bases not matched to a gene. Germline CDR1 reads MNHEY; CDR2 reads SVGAGI. This CDR3 is 14 amino acids long.

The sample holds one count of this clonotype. For the CDR3, the DNA is TGTGCCAGCAGCTTAACAGGTAGCGGCAATGAGCAGTTCTTC. Translated: CASSLTGSGNEQFF. The V call is TRBV7-3, the J call TRBJ2-1, with D possibly being TRBD2 (6 bases). Germline V gene lookup returns CDR1 SGHTA and CDR2 FQGTGA. This CDR3 spans 14 amino acids. The V end lost 0 bases, the J end lost 6 bases, and 9 bases lay between the germline ends.

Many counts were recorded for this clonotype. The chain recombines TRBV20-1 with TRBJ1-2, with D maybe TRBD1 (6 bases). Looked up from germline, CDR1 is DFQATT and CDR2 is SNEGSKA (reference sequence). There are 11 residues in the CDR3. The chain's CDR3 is CSEQGPSGYTF. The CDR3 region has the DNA TGCAGCGAACAGGGCCCCTCGGGCTACACCTTC.

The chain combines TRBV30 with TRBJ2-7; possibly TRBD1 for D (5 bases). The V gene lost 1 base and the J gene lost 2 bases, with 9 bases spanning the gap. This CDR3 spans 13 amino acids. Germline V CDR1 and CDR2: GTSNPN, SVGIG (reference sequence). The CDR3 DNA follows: TGTGCCTGGAGTGGAGGACACCCCTACGAGCAGTACTTC. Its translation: CAWSGGHPYEQYF.

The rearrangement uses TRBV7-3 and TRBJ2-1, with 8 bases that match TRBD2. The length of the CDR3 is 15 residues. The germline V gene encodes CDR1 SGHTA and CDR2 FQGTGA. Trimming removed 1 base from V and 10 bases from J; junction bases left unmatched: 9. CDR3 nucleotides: TGTGCCAGCAGCTTAAGCTCGGTGACTAGCGCAGAGCAGTTCTTC. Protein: CASSLSSVTSAEQFF.

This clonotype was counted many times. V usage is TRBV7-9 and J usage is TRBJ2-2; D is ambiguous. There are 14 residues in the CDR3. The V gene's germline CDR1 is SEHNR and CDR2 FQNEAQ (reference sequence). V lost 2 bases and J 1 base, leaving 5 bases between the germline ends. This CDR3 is CASSLNRNTGELFF. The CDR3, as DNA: TGTGCCAGCAGCTTAAACAGGAACACCGGGGAGCTGTTTTTT. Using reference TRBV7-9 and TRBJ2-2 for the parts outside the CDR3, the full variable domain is DTGVSQNPRHKITKRGQNVTFRCDPISEHNRLYWYRQTLGQGPEFLTYFQNEAQLEKSRLLSDRFSAERPKGSFSTLEIQRTEQGDSAMYLCASSLNRNTGELFFGEGSRLTVL.

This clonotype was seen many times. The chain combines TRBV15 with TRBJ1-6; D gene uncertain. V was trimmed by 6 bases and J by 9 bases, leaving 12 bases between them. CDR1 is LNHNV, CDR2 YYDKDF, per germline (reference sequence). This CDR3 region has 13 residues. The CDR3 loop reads CATSAEARSPLHF. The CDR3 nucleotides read TGTGCCACCAGTGCGGAGGCTCGTTCACCCCTCCACTTT.

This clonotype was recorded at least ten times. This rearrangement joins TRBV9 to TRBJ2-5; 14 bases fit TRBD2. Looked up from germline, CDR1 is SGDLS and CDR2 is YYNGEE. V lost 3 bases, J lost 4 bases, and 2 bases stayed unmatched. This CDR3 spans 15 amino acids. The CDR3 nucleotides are TGTGCCAGCAGCGCCGGACTAGCGGGAGGAGAGACCCAGTACTTC. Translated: CASSAGLAGGETQYF.

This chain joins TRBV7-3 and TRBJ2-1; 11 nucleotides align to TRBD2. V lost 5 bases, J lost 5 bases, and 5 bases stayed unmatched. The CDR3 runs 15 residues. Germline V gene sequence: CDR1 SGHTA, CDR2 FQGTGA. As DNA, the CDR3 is TGTGCCAGCAGCGTTGGACTAGCGGGTAACAATGAGCAGTTCTTC. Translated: CASSVGLAGNNEQFF.

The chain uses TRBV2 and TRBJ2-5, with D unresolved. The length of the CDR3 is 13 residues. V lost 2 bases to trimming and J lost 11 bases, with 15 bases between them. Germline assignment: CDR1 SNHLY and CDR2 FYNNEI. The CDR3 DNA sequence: TGTGCCAGCAGTGAATCTGAAAAGAGACGACAGTACTTC. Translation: CASSESEKRRQYF.

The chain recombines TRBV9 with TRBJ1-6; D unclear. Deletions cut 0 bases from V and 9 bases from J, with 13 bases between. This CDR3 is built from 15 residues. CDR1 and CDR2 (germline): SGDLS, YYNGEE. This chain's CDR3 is CASSVDGVEASPLHF. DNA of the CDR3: TGTGCCAGCAGCGTAGATGGGGTTGAGGCTTCACCCCTCCACTTT.

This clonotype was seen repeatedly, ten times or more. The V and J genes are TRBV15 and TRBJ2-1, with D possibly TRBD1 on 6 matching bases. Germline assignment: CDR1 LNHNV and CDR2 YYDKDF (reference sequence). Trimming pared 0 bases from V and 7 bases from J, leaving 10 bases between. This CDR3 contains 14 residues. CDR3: CATSRDLGGNEQFF. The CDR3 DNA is TGTGCCACCAGCAGAGATCTAGGGGGAAATGAGCAGTTCTTC.

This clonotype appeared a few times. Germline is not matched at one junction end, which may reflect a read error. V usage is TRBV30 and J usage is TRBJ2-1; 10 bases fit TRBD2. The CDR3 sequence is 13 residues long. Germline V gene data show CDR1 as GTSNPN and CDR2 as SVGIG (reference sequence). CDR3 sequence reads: CALTSGTYTEQFF. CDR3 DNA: TGTGCACTCACTAGCGGGACCTACACTGAGCAGTTCTTC.